The 32 T cell receptor beta chains below all came from one sample that was sequenced in a study of T cell responses to AZD1222 COVID-19 vaccine. The table came from immunoSEQ multiplex PCR; TCRdb's copy has only in-frame clones and leaves some out. Of 100,000 to 120,000 clones listed, approximately 88% are singletons. The sequenced sample was peripheral blood, obtained 28 days after the second AZD1222 dose. The receptors come from an adult who received the AZD1222 COVID-19 vaccine.

J is TRBJ1-1 and V is TRBV28, with a possible D match to TRBD1 (6 bases). CDR3 size: 14 residues. The V gene's germline CDR1 is MDHEN and CDR2 SYDVKM. Trimming took 2 bases from V and 9 from J, leaving 16 bases between them. The CDR3 DNA reads as TGTGCCAGCAGTTTAGGCCAGGGGAGCCAGCAAGCTTTCTTT. This translates into CASSLGQGSQQAFF.

This chain connects TRBV11-2 to TRBJ2-5; no firm D call. V lost 1 base and J 1 base, leaving 4 bases between the germline ends. The CDR3 sequence is 13 residues long. CDR1 and CDR2 (germline): SGHAT, FQNNGV. In DNA, the CDR3 is TGTGCCAGCAGCTTAGTTACCCAAGAGACCCAGTACTTC. Translating gives CASSLVTQETQYF.

The chain uses TRBV5-1 and TRBJ2-7; 7 nucleotides agree with TRBD2. The CDR3 loop spans 14 amino acids. V was clipped by 4 bases and J by 3 bases; unmatched bases: 7. The germline V gene has CDR1 SGHRS and CDR2 YFSETQ. CDR3 protein: CASSTAGGVYEQYF. The CDR3 nucleotides are TGCGCCAGCAGCACGGCTGGGGGGGTCTACGAGCAGTACTTC.

This clone appeared once. This chain joins TRBV19 and TRBJ1-5; 9 nucleotides line up with TRBD1. In germline, CDR1 is LNHDA, CDR2 SQIVND (reference sequence). V lost 7 bases and J lost 0; bases outside the gene matches: 13. CDR3 length: 18 residues. CDR3 region: CASTPPGQGAYSNQPQHF. In nucleotides, the CDR3 is TGTGCCAGTACTCCGCCGGGACAGGGCGCCTATAGCAATCAGCCCCAGCATTTT.

The chain is built from TRBV27 and TRBJ1-1; a weak D match, TRBD1 (5 bases). In germline, CDR1 is MNHEY, CDR2 SMNVEV (reference sequence). Trimming stripped 7 bases from V and 1 base from J, with 13 bases between. The CDR3 totals 14 residues. CDR3 in amino acids: CASTTGTANTEAFF. CDR3 DNA: TGTGCCAGCACTACCGGGACCGCGAACACTGAAGCTTTCTTT.

CDR3 DNA sequence: TGCGCCAGCAGCCCGCAACTGAACACTGAAGCTTTCTTT. Translation gives CASSPQLNTEAFF. This chain links TRBV4-1 with TRBJ1-1; the D is unclear. CDR1 and CDR2 (germline): MGHRA, YSYEKL. The CDR3 covers 13 residues. V gave up 4 bases and J gave up 0 bases, with 6 bases separating them.

The rearrangement joins TRBV21-1 to TRBJ1-2; no DNA check was done on the table's D call, TRBD1. TRBV21-1 is flagged as a pseudogene. The CDR3 sequence is 16 residues long. This chain's CDR3 is CASSKGTDRDLYGYTF. The CDR3 region has the DNA TGTGCCAGCAGCAAAGGGACGGACAGGGATCTATATGGCTACACCTTC.

This sequence joins TRBV6-2 or TRBV6-3 and TRBJ1-5, with D possibly matching TRBD1 (6 bases). Germline V gene sequence: CDR1 MNHEY, CDR2 SVGEGT. The ends were cut back, 6 bases at V and 4 bases at J, with 13 bases in the middle. This CDR3 is 14 amino acids long. The CDR3 region has the DNA TGTGCCAGCAGCTTCCTCACAGGGAATCAGCCCCAGCATTTT. It is translated as CASSFLTGNQPQHF.

The V gene is TRBV19, the J gene TRBJ1-6; D is perhaps TRBD1 (6 bases). Germline CDR1 and CDR2: LNHDA and SQIVND (reference sequence). This CDR3 region has 15 residues. V lost 6 bases and J 5 bases, leaving 14 bases between the germline ends. This chain's CDR3 is CASRARQADNSPLHF. CDR3 in DNA: TGTGCCAGTAGAGCCCGACAGGCAGATAATTCACCCCTCCACTTT.

This clone was detected once. The V and J genes are TRBV15 and TRBJ1-1; D is unresolved. Trimming took 9 bases from V and 1 from J, leaving 12 bases between them. From germline, CDR1 is LNHNV and CDR2 YYDKDF (reference sequence). This CDR3 contains 13 residues. This CDR3 is CATGRAANTEAFF. CDR3 coding DNA: TGTGCCACGGGGAGGGCGGCGAACACTGAAGCTTTCTTT.

J is TRBJ1-2 and V is TRBV5-1; 10 bases agree with TRBD1. Germline-derived CDR1 and CDR2 are SGHRS and YFSETQ. The CDR3 totals 15 residues. Trimming cost V 4 bases and J 8 bases; bases outside gene matches: 11. The CDR3 sequence: CASSPTRQGASGYTF. The CDR3 DNA sequence: TGCGCCAGCAGCCCTACGAGACAGGGGGCGAGCGGCTACACCTTC. The complete variable domain, with remaining parts taken from reference TRBV5-1 and TRBJ1-2, reads KAGVTQTPRYLIKTRGQQVTLSCSPISGHRSVSWYQQTPGQGLQFLFEYFSETQRNKGNFPGRFSGRQFSNSRSEMNVSTLELGDSALYLCASSPTRQGASGYTFGSGTRLTVV.

The chain is built from TRBV19 and TRBJ1-2; D is uncertain. The CDR3 has 13 residues. With 3 bases removed from V and 7 bases from J, the gap between germline ends came to 12 bases. Looked up from germline, CDR1 is LNHDA and CDR2 is SQIVND (reference sequence). CDR3 coding DNA: TGTGCCAGTAGTATCTCGGAGGGAACTGGCTACACCTTC. This encodes CASSISEGTGYTF.

The rearrangement joins TRBV7-2 to TRBJ2-1; 8 bases are a match to TRBD1. The CDR3 covers 15 residues. Germline-derived CDR1 and CDR2 are SGHTA and FQGNSA. Trimming took 1 base from V and 7 from J; bases not matched to a gene: 6. The CDR3: CASSLGTGFRNEQFF. In DNA, the CDR3 is TGTGCCAGCAGCTTAGGGACAGGGTTCCGGAATGAGCAGTTCTTC.

The V and J genes are TRBV19 and TRBJ2-3; D is unclear. The CDR3 is 14 residues long. Trimming shortened V by 4 bases and J by 4 bases, and 12 bases separated the two germline ends. The germline CDR1 and CDR2 sequences are LNHDA and SQIVND (reference sequence). Here the CDR3 reads CASSRLGVPDTQYF. CDR3 DNA sequence: TGTGCCAGTAGTAGGCTTGGGGTGCCAGATACGCAGTATTTT.

The chain joins TRBV2 to TRBJ1-5; 8 nucleotides line up with TRBD1. J gave up 5 bases and V 2 bases, and 5 bases lay outside the gene matches. CDR1 SNHLY and CDR2 FYNNEI come from the germline V gene. The CDR3 totals 15 residues. This CDR3 reads CASSETGTGHQPQHF. In DNA form, the CDR3 reads TGTGCCAGCAGTGAAACCGGGACAGGCCATCAGCCCCAGCATTTT.

The chain uses TRBV5-4 and TRBJ2-6, with no clear D. Germline V gene data show CDR1 as SGHNT and CDR2 as YYREEE (reference sequence). V shed 7 bases and J shed 2 bases, with 19 bases lying between them. CDR3 length: 17 amino acids. CDR3 in DNA: TGTGCCAGCCGGCAACCCCTGACGGCCCCTGGGGCCAACGTCCTGACTTTC. Its protein is CASRQPLTAPGANVLTF.

The chain employs TRBV11-1 and TRBJ2-7; the D gene is possibly TRBD1 (5 bases). With 4 bases removed from V and 0 bases from J, the gap between germline ends came to 7 bases. Germline assignment: CDR1 SGHAT and CDR2 FQDESV (reference sequence). CDR3 length: 13 residues. In DNA, the CDR3 is TGTGCCAGCAGCTGGGGCGGCTCCTACGAGCAGTACTTC. This encodes CASSWGGSYEQYF.

This chain uses TRBV2 with TRBJ1-2, with 12 nucleotides matching TRBD1. The ends lost 3 bases at V and 3 bases at J; junction bases unmatched: 5. Germline assignment: CDR1 SNHLY and CDR2 FYNNEI. This CDR3 is built from 16 residues. As DNA, the CDR3 is TGTGCCAGCAGTGATTCCGGGACAGGGGGCTACTATGGCTACACCTTC. This translates into CASSDSGTGGYYGYTF.

V is TRBV6-5 and J is TRBJ1-2; weak D call: TRBD1 (6 bases). V lost 2 bases and J lost 8, with 12 bases in between. The CDR3 is 13 amino acids. In germline, CDR1 is MNHEY, CDR2 SVGAGI. CDR3 residues: CASSYMGAGGYTF. The CDR3 nucleotides are TGTGCCAGCAGTTACATGGGGGCTGGGGGCTACACCTTC.

The chain couples TRBV24-1 to TRBJ1-4; D unresolved. Looked up from germline, CDR1 is KGHDR and CDR2 is SFDVKD. The germline V and J ends were trimmed by 9 bases and 11 bases, with 15 bases remaining between them. The CDR3 totals 12 residues. The DNA for the CDR3 is TGTGCCACCCCCCCGGGGAGTAGGAAACTGTTTTTT. It is translated as CATPPGSRKLFF.

The V and J genes are TRBV7-2 and TRBJ2-7; 7 nucleotides align to TRBD2. The CDR3 sequence is 14 residues long. Germline CDR1 SGHTA, CDR2 FQGNSA. V lost 1 base, J lost 3 bases, and 3 bases stayed unmatched. The DNA of the CDR3 is TGTGCCAGCAGCTTAGTCCGGGGGGACTACGAGCAGTACTTC. This encodes CASSLVRGDYEQYF.

The rearrangement joins TRBV5-6 to TRBJ1-6, with D possibly being TRBD1 (5 bases). Germline V gives CDR1 SGHDT, CDR2 YYEEEE. The V end lost 4 bases, the J end lost 9 bases, and 17 bases lay between the germline ends. This CDR3 is 15 amino acids long. The CDR3 protein is CASSLRDGVGSPLHF. The CDR3 DNA sequence: TGTGCCAGCAGCCTCCGGGACGGGGTGGGTTCACCCCTCCACTTT. The full variable domain, completed using reference TRBV5-6 and TRBJ1-6, is DAGVTQSPTHLIKTRGQQVTLRCSPKSGHDTVSWYQQALGQGPQFIFQYYEEEERQRGNFPDRFSGHQFPNYSSELNVNALLLGDSALYLCASSLRDGVGSPLHFGNGTRLTVT.

The V call is TRBV27, the J call TRBJ2-2; no firm D call. Per the germline V gene, CDR1 is MNHEY and CDR2 is SMNVEV (reference sequence). The CDR3 totals 14 residues. With 3 bases removed from V and 7 bases from J, the gap between germline ends came to 12 bases. CDR3 in amino acids: CASSLAGRRGELFF. CDR3 bases: TGTGCCAGCAGTTTGGCAGGTCGTCGCGGGGAGCTGTTTTTT.

This clone was observed a handful of times. The V call is TRBV7-9, the J call TRBJ1-2; D is ambiguous. Trimming removed 5 bases at V and 11 bases at J, with 21 bases between. This CDR3 region has 14 residues. Germline V gene sequence: CDR1 SEHNR, CDR2 FQNEAQ (reference sequence). The CDR3 DNA sequence: TGTGCCAGCAGCCCGGAACTTACGGAACTGGCTTACACCTTC. Translation: CASSPELTELAYTF.

The chain is built from TRBV6-2 or TRBV6-3 and TRBJ2-7; 7 bases fit TRBD1. The CDR3 consists of 14 residues. CDR1 and CDR2 from the germline V gene are MNHEY and SVGEGT. V lost 4 bases, J lost 0 bases, and 3 bases stayed unmatched. The CDR3 here is CASSSWDSSYEQYF. As DNA, the CDR3 is TGTGCCAGCAGTTCCTGGGACAGCTCCTACGAGCAGTACTTC.

In its sample, this clone was seen once. The V and J genes are TRBV11-2 and TRBJ2-2; D is undetermined. From germline, CDR1 is SGHAT and CDR2 FQNNGV. V was clipped by 0 bases and J by 5 bases, with 10 bases between them. The CDR3 is 15 residues long. The CDR3 here is CASSLDLGATGELFF. CDR3 bases: TGTGCCAGCAGCTTAGATTTGGGCGCAACCGGGGAGCTGTTTTTT. Full variable domain (remainder filled in from reference TRBV11-2 and TRBJ2-2): EAGVAQSPRYKIIEKRQSVAFWCNPISGHATLYWYQQILGQGPKLLIQFQNNGVVDDSQLPKDRFSAERLKGVDSTLKIQPAKLEDSAVYLCASSLDLGATGELFFGEGSRLTVL.

CDR3 residues: CASSLGGSSGYTF. The CDR3 coding sequence is TGTGCCAGCAGCTTAGGAGGCAGTAGTGGCTACACCTTC. This chain connects TRBV5-6 to TRBJ1-2; D gene ambiguous. The CDR3 spans 13 residues. From germline, CDR1 is SGHDT and CDR2 YYEEEE. Deletions cut 2 bases from V and 7 bases from J, with 12 bases between.

The chain is built from TRBV6-2 or TRBV6-3 and TRBJ2-7; either TRBD1 or TRBD2 may fit D (6 bases each). Trimming shortened V by 0 bases and J by 4 bases, and 16 bases separated the two germline ends. This CDR3 spans 16 amino acids. CDR1 is MNHEY and CDR2 is SVGEGT in the germline V gene. CDR3 nucleotide sequence: TGTGCCAGCAGTTACTCGTTCGGGGGACAACCTTACGAGCAGTACTTC. Its translation is CASSYSFGGQPYEQYF.

The rearrangement joins TRBV6-5 to TRBJ1-5, with 7 bases identical to TRBD1. Germline V lookup: CDR1 MNHEY, CDR2 SVGAGI. The CDR3 contains 14 residues. After removal of 6 bases from V and 7 bases from J, the junction contained 9 bases not matched to a gene. CDR3 in amino acids: CASSSDRARQPQHF. In nucleotides, the CDR3 is TGTGCCAGCAGCTCCGACAGGGCGAGACAGCCCCAGCATTTT.

The J gene is TRBJ1-4, the V gene TRBV7-2; tentatively, D is TRBD1 (6 bases). The CDR3 covers 18 residues. Germline CDR1 SGHTA, CDR2 FQGNSA. Trimming shortened V by 5 bases and J by 7 bases, and 26 bases separated the two germline ends. The CDR3 nucleotides are TGTGCCAGCAGCCCCCGCCCCACCAACAGGGATCGGGTTGAAAAACTGTTTTTT. Its protein product is CASSPRPTNRDRVEKLFF.

The chain combines TRBV9 with TRBJ1-2; no firm D call. Trimming stripped 0 bases from V and 6 bases from J, with 9 bases between. The CDR3 sequence is 13 residues long. CDR1 is SGDLS and CDR2 is YYNGEE in the germline V gene. The CDR3 spells CASSVGAENGYTF. The DNA of the CDR3 is TGTGCCAGCAGCGTAGGGGCGGAAAATGGCTACACCTTC.

The CDR3 DNA follows: TGTGCCAGCTCACCGGGAGGGCAGTTAAATTCACCCCTCCACTTT. It encodes CASSPGGQLNSPLHF. The chain recombines TRBV18 with TRBJ1-6; no clear D. The germline CDR1 and CDR2 sequences are KGHSH and LQKENI. The CDR3 contains 15 residues. The V gene lost 3 bases and the J gene lost 7 bases, with 13 bases spanning the gap. The full variable domain, completed using reference TRBV18 and TRBJ1-6, is NAGVMQNPRHLVRRRGQEARLRCSPMKGHSHVYWYRQLPEEGLKFMVYLQKENIIDESGMPKERFSAEFPKEGPSILRIQQVVRGDSAAYFCASSPGGQLNSPLHFGNGTRLTVT.